This T cell receptor beta chain was recovered during a study of blood T cells in healthy people across ages. Study as a whole: Template switching caught about one barcoded beta molecule for each two T cells. Study-wide results and limits: Compared with aged donors, long-lived donors showed fewer expanded clones, suggesting selection. Strong correlation linked observed beta diversity and percent naive T cells. Investigators viewed diversity estimates from one million T cells as underestimates, the study reported.

The V end lost 4 bases, the J end lost 7 bases, and 14 bases lay between the germline ends. There are 14 residues in the CDR3. Germline CDR1 and CDR2: SGHTA and FQGNSA. Comment on this clonotype: Its cognate antigen is unknown.

Using a J-beta primer mix together with a sample-barcoded 5' primer, a second PCR was run for about 6 to 11 cycles. TCRdb called the 5' RACE reads again in MiXCR, with one record for every CDR3 protein. The data contain about 1.8 million distinct CDR3 sequences, just under 50% of them singletons. The sequenced sample was blood. This clonotype originated in a woman aged 40-49 years in good health. The chain joins TRBV7-2 to TRBJ2-1; D perhaps matches TRBD1 (5 bases). The CDR3 DNA sequence: TGTGCCAGCAGCTCCGACAGCGCCTGGAATGAGCAGTTCTTC. It translates to CASSSDSAWNEQFF.